This T cell receptor (beta chain) was obtained from a study of STAT5B mutations in CD4+ large granular lymphocyte leukemia. Study outcomes and limitations: TRBV06-family usage was enriched in top patient clones (8/27) versus controls (2/35).

Method: immunoSEQ multiplex PCR; TCRdb's copy keeps in-frame clones and lacks some. The sample has about 32,000 clones; around 71% are singletons. Remarks on this clone: What it binds is unknown.

Trimming took 0 bases from V and 0 from J; bases not matched to a gene: 4. Germline CDR1 is SGHDN and CDR2 is FVKESK. There are 17 residues in the CDR3. This TCR derives from a human donor in good health. This chain joins TRBV14 and TRBJ1-4; 7 bases agree with TRBD1. Material: CD4+ T cells from blood buffy coats. This CDR3 is CASSQDPGTATNEKLFF. The CDR3 coding sequence is TGTGCCAGCAGCCAAGATCCGGGGACAGCAACTAATGAAAAACTGTTTTTT. The whole variable domain, filled in from reference TRBV14 and TRBJ1-4, reads EAGVTQFPSHSVIEKGQTVTLRCDPISGHDNLYWYRRVMGKEIKFLLHFVKESKQDESGMPNNRFLAERTGGTYSTLKVQPAELEDSGVYFCASSQDPGTATNEKLFFGSGTQLSVL.